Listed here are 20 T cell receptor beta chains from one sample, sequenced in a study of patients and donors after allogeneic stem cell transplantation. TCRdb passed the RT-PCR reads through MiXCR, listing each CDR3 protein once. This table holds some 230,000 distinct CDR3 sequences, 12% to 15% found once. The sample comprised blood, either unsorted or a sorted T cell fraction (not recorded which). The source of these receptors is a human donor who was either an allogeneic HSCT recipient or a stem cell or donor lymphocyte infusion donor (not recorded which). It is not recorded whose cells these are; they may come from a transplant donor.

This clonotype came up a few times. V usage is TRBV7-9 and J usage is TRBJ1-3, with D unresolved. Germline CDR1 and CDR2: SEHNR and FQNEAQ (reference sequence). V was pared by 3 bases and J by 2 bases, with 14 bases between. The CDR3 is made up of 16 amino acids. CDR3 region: CASSFTPGRTGNTIYF. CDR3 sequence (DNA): TGTGCCAGCAGCTTCACCCCCGGGAGGACTGGAAACACCATATATTTT.

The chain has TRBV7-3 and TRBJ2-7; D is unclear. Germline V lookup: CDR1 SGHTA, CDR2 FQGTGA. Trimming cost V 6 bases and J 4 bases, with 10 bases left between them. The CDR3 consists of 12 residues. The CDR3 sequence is CASSMTGYEQYF. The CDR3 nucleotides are TGTGCCAGCAGTATGACCGGATACGAGCAGTACTTC.

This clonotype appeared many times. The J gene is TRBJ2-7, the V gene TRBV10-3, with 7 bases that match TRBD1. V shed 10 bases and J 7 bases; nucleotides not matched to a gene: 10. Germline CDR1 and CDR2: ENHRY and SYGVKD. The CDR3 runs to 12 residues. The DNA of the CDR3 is TGTGCCACCGCACCAGGGGGTAATGAGCAGTACTTC. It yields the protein CATAPGGNEQYF.

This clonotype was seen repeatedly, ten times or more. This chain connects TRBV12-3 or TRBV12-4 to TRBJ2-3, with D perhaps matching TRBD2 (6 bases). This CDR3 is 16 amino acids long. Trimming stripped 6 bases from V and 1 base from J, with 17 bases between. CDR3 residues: CASSLTRLTRTDTQYF. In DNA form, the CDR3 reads TGTGCCAGCAGCCTGACTAGGCTAACTCGCACAGATACGCAGTATTTT.

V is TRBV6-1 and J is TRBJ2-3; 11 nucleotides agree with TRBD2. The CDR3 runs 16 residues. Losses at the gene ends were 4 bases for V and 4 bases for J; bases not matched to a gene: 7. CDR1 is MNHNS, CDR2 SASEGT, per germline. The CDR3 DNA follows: TGTGCCAGCAGTGGCAGCCTAGCGGGGGGCGCAGATACGCAGTATTTT. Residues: CASSGSLAGGADTQYF.

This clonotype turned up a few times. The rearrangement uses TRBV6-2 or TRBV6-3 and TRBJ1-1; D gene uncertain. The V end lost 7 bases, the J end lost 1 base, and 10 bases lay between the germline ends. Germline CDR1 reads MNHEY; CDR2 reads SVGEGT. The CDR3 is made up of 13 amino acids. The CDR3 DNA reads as TGTGCCAGCATCAATCCGGGGAACACTGAAGCTTTCTTT. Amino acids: CASINPGNTEAFF.

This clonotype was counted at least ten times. Here the CDR3 reads CASRPTGPPSNEQFF. The CDR3 DNA reads as TGTGCCAGCAGGCCCACTGGCCCACCCTCGAATGAGCAGTTCTTC. The rearrangement uses TRBV6-1 and TRBJ2-1; D ambiguous. Germline CDR1 MNHNS, CDR2 SASEGT. The CDR3 consists of 15 residues. With 6 bases removed from V and 7 bases from J, the gap between germline ends came to 19 bases.

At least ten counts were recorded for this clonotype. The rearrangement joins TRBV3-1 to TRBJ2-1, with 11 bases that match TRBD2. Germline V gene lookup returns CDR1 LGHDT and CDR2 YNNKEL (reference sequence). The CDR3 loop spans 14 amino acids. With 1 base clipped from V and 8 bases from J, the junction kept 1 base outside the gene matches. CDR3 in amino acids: CASSQVLAGDEQFF. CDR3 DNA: TGTGCCAGCAGCCAAGTACTAGCGGGAGATGAGCAGTTCTTC.

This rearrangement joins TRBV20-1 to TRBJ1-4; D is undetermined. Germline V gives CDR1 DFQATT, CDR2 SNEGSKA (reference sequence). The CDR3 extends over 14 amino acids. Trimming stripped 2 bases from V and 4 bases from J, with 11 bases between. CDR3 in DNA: TGCAGTGCTAGAATCCCACCCCTTAATGAAAAACTGTTTTTT. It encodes CSARIPPLNEKLFF.

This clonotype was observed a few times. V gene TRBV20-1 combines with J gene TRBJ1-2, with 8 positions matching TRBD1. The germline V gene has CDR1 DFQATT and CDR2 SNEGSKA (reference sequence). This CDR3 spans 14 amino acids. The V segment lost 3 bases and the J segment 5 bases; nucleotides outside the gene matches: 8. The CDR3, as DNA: TGCAGTGCTAGTCCCCGGACAGGGACATATGGCTACACCTTC. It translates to CSASPRTGTYGYTF.

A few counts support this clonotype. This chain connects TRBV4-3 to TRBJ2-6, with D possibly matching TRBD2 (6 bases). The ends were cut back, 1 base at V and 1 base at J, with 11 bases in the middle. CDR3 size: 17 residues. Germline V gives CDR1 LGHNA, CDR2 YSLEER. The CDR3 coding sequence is TGCGCCAGCAGCCAAGGGGGGGAATTTTCTGGGGCCAACGTCCTGACTTTC. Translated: CASSQGGEFSGANVLTF.

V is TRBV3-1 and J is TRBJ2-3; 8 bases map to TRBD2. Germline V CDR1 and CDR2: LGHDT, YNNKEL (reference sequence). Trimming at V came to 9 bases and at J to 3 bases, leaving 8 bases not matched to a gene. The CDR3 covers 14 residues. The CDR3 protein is CASKSGSGTDTQYF. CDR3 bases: TGTGCCAGTAAAAGCGGGAGTGGAACAGATACGCAGTATTTT.

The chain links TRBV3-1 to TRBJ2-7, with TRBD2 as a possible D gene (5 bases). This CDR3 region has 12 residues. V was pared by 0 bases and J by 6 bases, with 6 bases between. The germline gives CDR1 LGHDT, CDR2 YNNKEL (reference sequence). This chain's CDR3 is CASSQDRGEQYF. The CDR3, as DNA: TGTGCCAGCAGCCAAGATCGGGGCGAGCAGTACTTC.

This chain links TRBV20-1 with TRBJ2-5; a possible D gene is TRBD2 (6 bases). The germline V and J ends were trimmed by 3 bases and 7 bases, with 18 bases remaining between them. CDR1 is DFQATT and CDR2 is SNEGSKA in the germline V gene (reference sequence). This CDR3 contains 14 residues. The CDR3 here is CSAREGKGTGTQYF. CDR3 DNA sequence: TGCAGTGCTAGGGAGGGGAAGGGCACCGGGACCCAGTACTTC.

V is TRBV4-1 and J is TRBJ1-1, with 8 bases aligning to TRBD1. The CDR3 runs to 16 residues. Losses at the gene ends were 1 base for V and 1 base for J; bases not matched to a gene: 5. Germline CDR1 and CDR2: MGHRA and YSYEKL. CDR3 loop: CASSQGQGTGNTEAFF. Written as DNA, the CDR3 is TGCGCCAGCAGCCAAGGACAGGGGACAGGGAACACTGAAGCTTTCTTT.

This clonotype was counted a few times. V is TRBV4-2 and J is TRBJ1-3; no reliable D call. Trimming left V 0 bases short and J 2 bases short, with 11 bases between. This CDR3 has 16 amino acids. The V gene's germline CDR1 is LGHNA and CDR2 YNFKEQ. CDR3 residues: CASSQDWGGTGNTIYF. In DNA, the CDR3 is TGTGCCAGCAGCCAAGATTGGGGAGGAACTGGAAACACCATATATTTT.

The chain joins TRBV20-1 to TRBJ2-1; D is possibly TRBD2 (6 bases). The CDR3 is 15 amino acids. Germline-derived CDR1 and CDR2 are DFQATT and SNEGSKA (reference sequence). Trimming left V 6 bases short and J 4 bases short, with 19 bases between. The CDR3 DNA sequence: TGCAGTGCGAGGCCCCTAGCAGGGACTTACAATGAGCAGTTCTTC. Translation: CSARPLAGTYNEQFF.

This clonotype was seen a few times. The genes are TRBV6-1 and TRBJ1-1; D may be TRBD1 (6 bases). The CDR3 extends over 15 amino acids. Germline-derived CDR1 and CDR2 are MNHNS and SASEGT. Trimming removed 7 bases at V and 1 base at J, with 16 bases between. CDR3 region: CASTPNDRPNTEAFF. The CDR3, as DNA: TGTGCCAGCACCCCAAACGACAGGCCGAACACTGAAGCTTTCTTT.

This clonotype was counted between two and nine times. The CDR3 here is CASSLMLMVTSGTGDTQYF. The CDR3 DNA follows: TGTGCCAGCAGCTTAATGCTAATGGTGACTAGCGGGACTGGAGATACGCAGTATTTT. The chain recombines TRBV7-2 with TRBJ2-3, with 11 bases fitting TRBD2. This CDR3 spans 19 amino acids. Germline CDR1 is SGHTA and CDR2 is FQGNSA. V shed 2 bases, J shed 5 bases, and the junction held 15 bases outside the gene matches.

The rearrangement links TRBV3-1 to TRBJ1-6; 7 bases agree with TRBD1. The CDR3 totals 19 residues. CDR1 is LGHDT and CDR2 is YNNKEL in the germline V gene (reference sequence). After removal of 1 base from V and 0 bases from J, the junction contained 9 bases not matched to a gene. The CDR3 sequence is CASSQVAPGQSSYNSPLHF. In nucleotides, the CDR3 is TGTGCCAGCAGCCAAGTAGCACCGGGACAGAGCTCCTATAATTCACCCCTCCACTTT.